These 17 T cell receptor beta chains share one sample of origin, sequenced in a study of radiotherapy plus CTLA-4 blockade in lung cancer. Produced via immunoSEQ multiplex PCR; TCRdb's table is partial and in-frame only. The repertoire holds tens of thousands of clones, with approximately 80% as singletons. Material: peripheral blood, obtained from a patient treated with radiotherapy plus ipilimumab. The receptors come from a human donor with non-small cell lung cancer whose response to radiotherapy plus ipilimumab could not be evaluated.

This clone occurred a few times. This chain uses TRBV4-3 with TRBJ1-6, with 8 bases lining up with TRBD1. This CDR3 spans 17 amino acids. CDR1 LGHNA and CDR2 YSLEER come from the germline V gene. Trimming took 1 base from V and 7 from J; bases not matched to a gene: 9. The CDR3 coding sequence is TGCGCCAGCAGCCAAGGGCAGGGGGCCGACGGAAATTCACCCCTCCACTTT. Residues: CASSQGQGADGNSPLHF.

The chain has TRBV4-1 and TRBJ1-4; D uncertain. Germline lookup yields CDR1 MGHRA and CDR2 YSYEKL. This CDR3 contains 16 residues. The V end was cut by 1 base, the J end by 0 bases, with 9 bases between. CDR3 coding DNA: TGCGCCAGCAGCCAAGTAGGGAGAGCAACTAATGAAAAACTGTTTTTT. Residues: CASSQVGRATNEKLFF.

The gene calls are TRBV6-5 and TRBJ1-4; TRBD1 aligns across 11 bases. Trimming at V came to 0 bases and at J to 8 bases, leaving 5 bases not matched to a gene. The CDR3 totals 16 residues. CDR1 is MNHEY, CDR2 SVGAGI, per germline. For the CDR3, the DNA is TGTGCCAGCAGTTACTCTCGTGGGACAGGGGGGGAAAAACTGTTTTTT. Amino acid sequence: CASSYSRGTGGEKLFF.

The J gene is TRBJ1-1, the V gene TRBV5-4; 10 bases line up with TRBD1. V trimming: 0 bases; J trimming: 5 bases; junction bases outside the gene matches: 4. Germline CDR1 and CDR2: SGHNT and YYREEE (reference sequence). The CDR3 is 15 amino acids. CDR3 nucleotide sequence: TGTGCCAGCAGCTTGGCCGGGACAGGGGTAACTGAAGCTTTCTTT. Its protein product is CASSLAGTGVTEAFF.

This clone was counted once. This sequence joins TRBV14 and TRBJ2-2, with D perhaps TRBD1 (5 bases). This CDR3 is built from 16 residues. From germline, CDR1 is SGHDN and CDR2 FVKESK. V lost 8 bases and J lost 5, with 21 bases in between. The CDR3 spells CASSPSRARGTGELFF. CDR3 DNA: TGTGCCAGCTCCCCATCCCGAGCTAGGGGAACCGGGGAGCTGTTTTTT.

The rearrangement uses TRBV6-5 and TRBJ2-2; possibly TRBD2 for D (5 bases). Trimming pared 0 bases from V and 7 bases from J, leaving 9 bases between. Germline values: CDR1 MNHEY, CDR2 SVGAGI. CDR3 length: 14 amino acids. CDR3 region: CASSYSRGYGELFF. Written as DNA, the CDR3 is TGTGCCAGCAGTTACTCACGAGGGTACGGGGAGCTGTTTTTT.

This clone was seen a few times. This chain connects TRBV4-3 to TRBJ1-4, with D perhaps matching TRBD1 (6 bases). Germline V gene data show CDR1 as LGHNA and CDR2 as YSLEER. V lost 0 bases to trimming and J lost 8 bases, with 22 bases between them. The CDR3 runs 18 residues. CDR3 bases: TGCGCCAGCAGCCAAGATACTGGGGACACCCTTGGGGGCGAAAAACTGTTTTTT. Encoded protein: CASSQDTGDTLGGEKLFF.

The CDR3 DNA sequence: TGTGCCAGCAGCTTACTCAGGGGGAATAACGAGCAGTACTTC. Encoded protein: CASSLLRGNNEQYF. The chain couples TRBV7-8 to TRBJ2-7; 7 bases fit TRBD1. Germline V CDR1 and CDR2: SGHVS, FQNEAQ. The length of the CDR3 is 14 residues. The junction had 6 bases not matched to a gene; V was cut back by 2 bases and J by 5 bases.

The chain has TRBV5-1 and TRBJ1-6; D is possibly TRBD1 (5 bases). Trimming cost V 4 bases and J 10 bases, with 18 bases left between them. The CDR3 runs 15 residues. Germline V gene data show CDR1 as SGHRS and CDR2 as YFSETQ. CDR3 DNA: TGCGCCAGCAGCCAGGACGGGGGAGTGGGGTCACCCCTCCACTTT. Translation: CASSQDGGVGSPLHF.

The J gene is TRBJ2-5, the V gene TRBV28; the D gene is possibly TRBD2 (5 bases). CDR1 and CDR2 (germline): MDHEN, SYDVKM. The CDR3 runs 15 residues. The ends were cut back, 2 bases at V and 1 base at J, with 11 bases in the middle. The CDR3 region has the DNA TGTGCCAGCAGTTTACGAGACTACCCCCAAGAGACCCAGTACTTC. Its translation is CASSLRDYPQETQYF.

J is TRBJ1-6 and V is TRBV6-5; weak D call: TRBD1 (5 bases). CDR3 length: 15 amino acids. Trimming cost V 6 bases and J 1 base, with 10 bases left between them. Germline lookup yields CDR1 MNHEY and CDR2 SVGAGI. The CDR3 DNA follows: TGTGCCAGCAGGCAGGAGGGGTCCTATAATTCACCCCTCCACTTT. Protein: CASRQEGSYNSPLHF.

To note about this clone: The junction departs from germline at one end; a sequencing error may be responsible. The chain carries TRBV9 and TRBJ2-1, with 7 bases lining up with TRBD2. The germline CDR1 and CDR2 sequences are SGDLS and YYNGEE. There are 15 residues in the CDR3. CDR3 amino acids: CASSVVGGSYIEQFF. CDR3 coding DNA: TGTGCCAGCAGCGTAGTTGGCGGGAGCTACATTGAGCAGTTCTTC. Supplemented by reference TRBV9 and TRBJ2-1, the full variable domain reads DSGVTQTPKHLITATGQRVTLRCSPRSGDLSVYWYQQSLDQGLQFLIQYYNGEERAKGNILERFSAQQFPDLHSELNLSSLELGDSALYFCASSVVGGSYIEQFFGPGTRLTVL.

The chain uses TRBV21-1 and TRBJ1-2. TRBV21-1 is a known pseudogene. CDR3 length: 13 amino acids. CDR3 DNA sequence: TGTGCCAGCACAAAGGGAGAGGAAGATGGCTACACCTTC. This encodes CASTKGEEDGYTF.

The chain carries TRBV27 and TRBJ1-3; D gene unclear. Germline V gene sequence: CDR1 MNHEY, CDR2 SMNVEV (reference sequence). The V end lost 3 bases, the J end lost 2 bases, and 11 bases lay between the germline ends. The CDR3 spans 15 residues. CDR3 in amino acids: CASSLSARTGNTIYF. As DNA, the CDR3 is TGTGCCAGCAGTTTGAGTGCGAGAACTGGAAACACCATATATTTT.

The chain combines TRBV4-2 with TRBJ1-3, with D maybe TRBD1 (5 bases). In germline, CDR1 is LGHNA, CDR2 YNFKEQ. The CDR3 runs to 16 residues. Between the trimmed V and J ends, which lost 0 bases and 0 bases, there was a span of 9 bases. CDR3 bases: TGTGCCAGCAGCCAAGATTTCAGGGCCTCTGGAAACACCATATATTTT. It yields the protein CASSQDFRASGNTIYF.

CDR3 nucleotide sequence: TGCAGCGTTGGGTCAGCGGGAGGTACAGATACGCAGTATTTT. As protein: CSVGSAGGTDTQYF. This rearrangement joins TRBV29-1 to TRBJ2-3; 9 nucleotides align to TRBD2. This CDR3 is built from 14 residues. In germline, CDR1 is SQVTM, CDR2 ANQGSEA. After removal of 4 bases from V and 3 bases from J, the junction contained 5 bases not matched to a gene.

The chain is built from TRBV29-1 and TRBJ2-7, with a weak D call TRBD2 (6 bases). Trimming cost V 4 bases and J 4 bases, with 17 bases left between them. The CDR3 runs 14 residues. The germline gives CDR1 SQVTM, CDR2 ANQGSEA. CDR3 DNA: TGCAGCGTTGCGGGGCCAGGCGGGGATTACGAGCAGTACTTC. Protein sequence: CSVAGPGGDYEQYF.